These 30 T cell receptor beta chains were sequenced from one sample in a study of tumor and adjacent non-tumor tissue in lung cancer. Three rounds of nested PCR, following a modified ARM-PCR protocol, produced the TCRbeta library. TCRdb recomputed calls from the multiplex PCR reads with MiXCR, one row per CDR3 protein. Here the sample spans 60,000 to 85,000 distinct CDR3 sequences, roughly 80% being singletons. The template was RNA from unsorted bulk tissue. Sequencing was done on a sample of lung tumor tissue. The receptor set was obtained from a woman between 50 and 59 years old with non-small cell lung cancer.

Regarding this clonotype: Germline and junction disagree at one end, which may indicate a read error. This rearrangement joins TRBV27 to TRBJ1-5; D gene unclear. Germline V gene data show CDR1 as MNHEY and CDR2 as SMNVEV (reference sequence). This CDR3 comprises 13 residues. The CDR3: CASSFRWDQPPHF. CDR3 coding DNA: TGTGCCAGCAGTTTTAGGTGGGATCAGCCCCCGCATTTT.

On this clonotype: The final CDR3 position lacks the conserved phenylalanine or tryptophan, pointing to a likely read error. J is TRBJ2-2 and V is TRBV24-1; D may be TRBD1 (5 bases). This CDR3 contains 14 residues. Germline V CDR1 and CDR2: KGHDR, SFDVKD. The CDR3 nucleotides are TGTGCCACTAGTGATTTCAGGGACACCGGGGAGCTGTTTTAT. As protein: CATSDFRDTGELFY.

In the case of this clonotype: Because the CDR3 is missing its conserved closing phenylalanine or tryptophan, this is likely a read error. The rearrangement uses TRBV5-1 and TRBJ2-1; 7 bases agree with TRBD2. CDR3 size: 14 residues. The germline V gene has CDR1 SGHRS and CDR2 YFSETQ. After removal of 6 bases from V and 5 bases from J, the junction contained 8 bases not matched to a gene. Written as DNA, the CDR3 is TGCGCCAGCAACAGTAGCGGGTTCGACAATGAGCAGTTCTTA. It translates to CASNSSGFDNEQFL.

V gene TRBV6-6 combines with J gene TRBJ1-1; D gene unclear. The CDR3 has 14 amino acids. The germline V gene has CDR1 MNHNY and CDR2 SVGAGI (reference sequence). Trimming removed 6 bases from V and 2 bases from J, with 13 bases in between. CDR3 in DNA: TGTGCCAGCAGCTACCCAGAAATAAACACTGAAGCTTTCTTT. Translation: CASSYPEINTEAFF.

In its sample, this clonotype is medium-sized. The rearrangement links TRBV29-1 to TRBJ1-6; D might be TRBD1 (6 bases). This CDR3 contains 12 residues. Germline lookup yields CDR1 SQVTM and CDR2 ANQGSEA. V was trimmed by 8 bases and J by 10 bases, leaving 15 bases between them. CDR3 sequence reads: CSSGHTNSPLHF. The CDR3 coding sequence is TGCAGCTCGGGACACACTAACTCACCCCTCCACTTT. Based on the CDR3 plus reference TRBV29-1 and TRBJ1-6, the full variable domain is SAVISQKPSRDICQRGTSLTIQCQVDSQVTMMFWYRQQPGQSLTLIATANQGSEATYESGFVIDKFPISRPNLTFSTLTVSNMSPEDSSIYLCSSGHTNSPLHFGNGTRLTVT.

This clonotype appeared many times. V gene TRBV28 combines with J gene TRBJ2-7; TRBD2 agrees at 7 bases. With 5 bases clipped from V and 4 bases from J, the junction kept 8 bases outside the gene matches. There are 14 residues in the CDR3. The V gene's germline CDR1 is MDHEN and CDR2 SYDVKM. CDR3 DNA: TGTGCCAGCAGTGAGGGAGACGGGAGGTACGAGCAGTACTTC. Translated: CASSEGDGRYEQYF.

The chain couples TRBV11-2 to TRBJ2-3, with D possibly TRBD2 on 6 matching bases. The germline gives CDR1 SGHAT, CDR2 FQNNGV. The length of the CDR3 is 16 residues. V was trimmed by 5 bases and J by 15 bases, leaving 30 bases between them. This CDR3 is CASSARPVGRLDMYYF. The DNA for the CDR3 is TGTGCCAGCAGCGCTAGGCCCGTGGGGAGGCTAGATATGTATTATTTT.

This clonotype was found once. At one end the junction does not follow the germline gene, possibly because of a read error. This chain joins TRBV12-3 or TRBV12-4 and TRBJ2-2, with D perhaps being TRBD1 or TRBD2 (5 bases each). CDR3 length: 13 amino acids. The CDR3 protein is CASSTGFTGKLFF. As DNA, the CDR3 is TGTGCCAGCAGTACAGGATTCACGGGGAAGCTGTTCTTT.

Remarks on this clonotype: The final CDR3 position lacks the conserved phenylalanine or tryptophan, pointing to a likely read error. No DNA is shown, since the ends of the CDR3 on it are uncertain; the CDR3 is the one TCRdb lists. This sequence joins TRBV7-3 and TRBJ2-2. Germline-derived CDR1 and CDR2 are SGHTA and FQGTGA. Including both end residues, the CDR3 is 13 amino acids long. The CDR3 sequence: CASSLINTGELLS.

This clonotype has only one observation. The CDR3 does not end in the conserved phenylalanine or tryptophan, so this is likely a read error. V gene TRBV28 combines with J gene TRBJ2-7; 12 bases match TRBD2. Germline values: CDR1 MDHEN, CDR2 SYDVKM. The V segment lost 5 bases and the J segment 0 bases; nucleotides outside the gene matches: 17. The CDR3 length is 20 residues. This chain's CDR3 is CASSPHPRLAGVTSSYEQYI. The CDR3 DNA sequence: TGTGCCAGCAGTCCCCATCCGAGACTAGCGGGAGTAACTTCCTCCTACGAGCAGTACATC.

The chain joins TRBV10-2 to TRBJ2-7; 8 bases are shared with TRBD1. This CDR3 is built from 16 residues. Per the germline V gene, CDR1 is WSHSY and CDR2 is SAAADI. The V segment lost 2 bases and the J segment 8 bases; nucleotides outside the gene matches: 14. The DNA of the CDR3 is TGCGCCAGCAGTGAGGGGGTGACAGGGGTTATTACAAAGCAGTACTTC. Translation: CASSEGVTGVITKQYF.

To note about this clonotype: The conserved phenylalanine or tryptophan normally closing the CDR3 is absent here, so this likely arose from a read error. The V and J genes are TRBV11-1 and TRBJ2-1; TRBD2 agrees at 15 bases. V shed 10 bases and J 12 bases; nucleotides not matched to a gene: 10. The CDR3 has 14 amino acids. Looked up from germline, CDR1 is SGHAT and CDR2 is FQDESV (reference sequence). The CDR3 DNA follows: TGTGCCAATAGCTCAGGACTAGCGGGAGGGTTGCAGTTCTCC. It specifies CANSSGLAGGLQFS.

Points on this clonotype: A junction end diverges from the germline sequence, so it may reflect a read error. The V gene is TRBV20-1, the J gene TRBJ2-5, with D perhaps matching TRBD2 (6 bases). The germline gives CDR1 DFQATT, CDR2 SNEGSKA (reference sequence). The CDR3 runs 18 residues. The CDR3 DNA sequence: TGCAGAGCTAGAGTTGTGGGGGGAGCAGGCCACCCCCACGAGACCCAGTACTTC. Translation gives CRARVVGGAGHPHETQYF.

In this sample, this clonotype turned up many times. The rearrangement links TRBV10-3 to TRBJ2-1; D gene uncertain. V was pared by 6 bases and J by 0 bases, with 15 bases between. Germline CDR1 ENHRY, CDR2 SYGVKD. The CDR3 has 16 residues. The CDR3 nucleotides read TGTGCCATCAGGGCCCGGGCGGCGAGCTCCTACAATGAGCAGTTCTTC. Protein: CAIRARAASSYNEQFF.

This clonotype appeared a few times. This could be a read error, since a much larger clone is one nucleotide away. In nucleotides, the CDR3 is TGTGCCGGCCGGACTAGCGGGTTCATCGGGGAGCTGTTTTTT. This translates into CAGRTSGFIGELFF. This rearrangement joins TRBV6-5 to TRBJ2-2; TRBD2 matches at 11 bases. The CDR3 has 14 amino acids. Germline loops: CDR1 MNHEY, CDR2 SVGAGI. The junction had 9 bases not matched to a gene; V was cut back by 11 bases and J by 7 bases.

This chain uses TRBV11-3 with TRBJ1-4; D is undetermined. The CDR3 sequence is 14 residues long. The V gene's germline CDR1 is SGHNT and CDR2 YENEEA. The CDR3 is CTSSLDWANEKLFF. For the CDR3, the DNA is TGTACTAGCAGCTTAGACTGGGCGAATGAAAAACTGTTTTTT.

About this clonotype itself: One end of the junction does not line up with germline, which may come from a read error. The V call is TRBV12-3 or TRBV12-4, the J call TRBJ2-2, with 13 bases identical to TRBD2. The CDR3 contains 20 residues. The CDR3 DNA is TGTGCCAGGAGTTTTAGGGACAGGACTAGCGGGAGAATTCCCAGCGGGGAGCTGTTTTTT. It translates to CARSFRDRTSGRIPSGELFF.

This clonotype was counted ten times or more. J is TRBJ2-1 and V is TRBV6-1, with 16 bases lining up with TRBD2. Unmatched junction bases numbered 16, after V lost 0 bases and J lost 5 bases. Germline V CDR1 and CDR2: MNHNS, SASEGT. This CDR3 has 22 residues. The CDR3 region is CASSEAISGGLAGGPVDNEQFF. The CDR3 bases are TGTGCCAGCAGTGAAGCTATATCAGGGGGACTAGCGGGAGGGCCGGTTGACAATGAGCAGTTCTTC.

The chain's CDR3 is CASNEYNEQFF. Written as DNA, the CDR3 is TGTGCCAGCAATGAGTATAATGAGCAGTTCTTC. The J gene is TRBJ2-1, the V gene TRBV28; no clear D. CDR1 is MDHEN, CDR2 SYDVKM, per germline. This CDR3 contains 11 residues. The V end lost 7 bases, the J end lost 7 bases, and 8 bases lay between the germline ends.

A word on this clonotype: A read error may be the cause here, since a much bigger clone is one base away. This chain uses TRBV20-1 with TRBJ2-1, with TRBD2 matching 11 bases. CDR1 is DFQATT and CDR2 is SNEGSKA in the germline V gene (reference sequence). Trimming cost V 5 bases and J 5 bases; bases outside gene matches: 5. The CDR3 totals 14 residues. DNA of the CDR3: TGCAGTGCTCTTAGCGGGAGGGTCAACAATGAGCAGTTCTTC. Its protein is CSALSGRVNNEQFF.

The V and J genes are TRBV29-1 and TRBJ1-2, with unresolved D. Germline V gene sequence: CDR1 SQVTM, CDR2 ANQGSEA. With 5 bases removed from V and 7 bases from J, the gap between germline ends came to 26 bases. The CDR3 totals 16 residues. As DNA, the CDR3 is TGCAGCGTTTACCGGGGAGGTTTGAATTTTTTTTCTGGCTACACCTTC. This sequence encodes CSVYRGGLNFFSGYTF.

With respect to this clonotype: At one end, the junction sequence differs from germline, possibly due to a read error. This chain connects TRBV11-1 to TRBJ2-2; D not certain. Germline CDR1 SGHAT, CDR2 FQDESV (reference sequence). CDR3 length: 18 residues. The CDR3: CAISFGVWAQLNTGELFF. The CDR3 nucleotides read TGTGCCATCAGCTTCGGAGTATGGGCTCAGTTGAACACCGGGGAGCTGTTTTTT.

V is TRBV29-1 and J is TRBJ2-3; possible D gene TRBD2, 6 bases. Germline lookup yields CDR1 SQVTM and CDR2 ANQGSEA. The CDR3 sequence is 14 residues long. The CDR3 protein is CSVYIGRESDTQYF. The CDR3 nucleotides read TGCAGTGTTTATATCGGGAGAGAGTCAGATACGCAGTATTTT.

V and J are TRBV29-1 and TRBJ1-4; 9 nucleotides agree with TRBD1. The CDR3 spans 16 residues. The V gene end was trimmed by 5 bases and the J gene end by 8 bases; junction bases not matched to a gene: 15. Per germline, CDR1 SQVTM and CDR2 ANQGSEA. The chain's CDR3 is CSVQVLEDRGWEKLFF. The CDR3 DNA reads TGCAGCGTTCAGGTCCTCGAGGACAGGGGATGGGAAAAACTGTTTTTT.

A word on this clonotype: One junction end disagrees with the germline gene, perhaps due to a read error. The rearrangement joins TRBV11-3 to TRBJ2-7; perhaps TRBD2 as D (5 bases). Germline lookup yields CDR1 SGHNT and CDR2 YENEEA. The CDR3 runs 14 residues. CDR3 bases: TGTGCCAGGAGCTTAGGCTATTCGTCGACTAAGGAGTACTTC. Translation: CARSLGYSSTKEYF.

This chain links TRBV5-4 with TRBJ2-5; D may be TRBD1 (6 bases). Germline loops: CDR1 SGHNT, CDR2 YYREEE (reference sequence). CDR3 length: 13 amino acids. The V and J ends lost 6 bases and 3 bases respectively, with 12 bases between them. The DNA of the CDR3 is TGTGCCAGCATCTCACAGGGAGAAGAGACCCAGTACTTC. Translated, it gives CASISQGEETQYF.

Worth noting for this clonotype: Possible read error: a much larger clone is one base away. V is TRBV7-9 and J is TRBJ2-3, with D possibly matching TRBD1 (5 bases). CDR1 and CDR2 from the germline V gene are SEHNR and FQNEAQ (reference sequence). The CDR3 loop spans 15 amino acids. Written as DNA, the CDR3 is TGTGCCAGCAGCTTAGGACAGTTCCCCACAGATACGCACTATTTT. It translates to CASSLGQFPTDTHYF.

Turning to this clonotype: A much larger clonotype is one base distant, so this may be a read error. CDR3: CASTPWGGVTGELFF. Written as DNA, the CDR3 is TGTGCCAGCACACCATGGGGTGGCGTTACCGGGGAGCTGTTTTTT. The chain links TRBV28 to TRBJ2-2; D ambiguous. The germline V gene has CDR1 MDHEN and CDR2 SYDVKM. Between the trimmed V and J ends, which lost 7 bases and 5 bases, there was a span of 17 bases. This CDR3 is built from 15 residues.

As for this clonotype: The conserved final phenylalanine or tryptophan is absent from the CDR3, which likely points to a read error. This rearrangement joins TRBV5-1 to TRBJ1-1, with 7 bases fitting TRBD1. This CDR3 spans 17 amino acids. Germline loops: CDR1 SGHRS, CDR2 YFSETQ. Written as DNA, the CDR3 is TGCGCAAGCAGCTTAAGAGTAGGGGGCATAGGGAACACTGAAGCTTTCTTG. Its translation: CASSLRVGGIGNTEAFL.

Ten or more counts support this clonotype. The genes are TRBV28 and TRBJ2-3; 7 bases fit TRBD2. Germline CDR1 is MDHEN and CDR2 is SYDVKM. The CDR3 is made up of 15 amino acids. With V trimmed by 7 bases and J by 2 bases, 9 bases remained unmatched. CDR3 DNA sequence: TGTGCCAGCAATACCAGGGACTATTTCACAGATACGCAGTATTTT. Translating gives CASNTRDYFTDTQYF.